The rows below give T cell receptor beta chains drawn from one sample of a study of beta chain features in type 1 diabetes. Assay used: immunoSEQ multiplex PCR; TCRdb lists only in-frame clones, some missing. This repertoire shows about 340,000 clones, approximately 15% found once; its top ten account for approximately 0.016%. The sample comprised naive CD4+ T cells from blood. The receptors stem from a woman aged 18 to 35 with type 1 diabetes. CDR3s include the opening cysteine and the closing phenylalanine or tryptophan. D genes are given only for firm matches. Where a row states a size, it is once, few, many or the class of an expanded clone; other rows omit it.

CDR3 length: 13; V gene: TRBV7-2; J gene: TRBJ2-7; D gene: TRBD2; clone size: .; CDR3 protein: CASSLFGTSGSHF; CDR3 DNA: TGTGCCAGCAGCTTGTTTGGGACTAGCGGGTCCCACTTC
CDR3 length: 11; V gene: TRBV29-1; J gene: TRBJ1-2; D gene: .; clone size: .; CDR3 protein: CSVAGGDGYTF; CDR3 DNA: TGCAGCGTTGCGGGGGGCGATGGCTACACCTTC
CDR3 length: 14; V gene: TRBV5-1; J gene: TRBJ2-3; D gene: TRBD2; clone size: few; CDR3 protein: CASSLTSGTDTQYF; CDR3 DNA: TGCGCCAGCAGCTTGACTAGCGGCACAGATACGCAGTATTTT
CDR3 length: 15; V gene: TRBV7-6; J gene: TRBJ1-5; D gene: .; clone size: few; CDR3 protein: CASSLVRKARGPQHF; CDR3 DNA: TGTGCCAGCAGCTTAGTTAGGAAGGCCCGGGGGCCCCAGCATTTT
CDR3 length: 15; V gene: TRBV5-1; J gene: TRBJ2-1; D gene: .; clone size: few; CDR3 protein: CASSDPLRLAHEQFF; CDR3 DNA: TGCGCCAGCAGCGACCCCTTGAGGCTAGCCCATGAGCAGTTCTTC
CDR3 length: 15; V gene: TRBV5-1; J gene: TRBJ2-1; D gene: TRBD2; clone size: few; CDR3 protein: CASVPGLAEYNEQFF; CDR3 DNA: TGCGCCAGCGTTCCGGGACTAGCTGAATACAATGAGCAGTTCTTC
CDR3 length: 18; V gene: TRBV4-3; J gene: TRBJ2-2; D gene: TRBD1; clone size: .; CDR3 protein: CASSHSGQGTMDTGELFF; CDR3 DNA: TGCGCCAGCAGCCACTCGGGACAGGGCACCATGGACACCGGGGAGCTGTTTTTT
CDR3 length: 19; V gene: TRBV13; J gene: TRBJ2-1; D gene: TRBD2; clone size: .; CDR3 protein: CASSSQGLGGLSSYNEQFF; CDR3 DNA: TGTGCCAGCAGCTCGCAGGGACTAGGAGGTTTGAGCTCCTACAATGAGCAGTTCTTC
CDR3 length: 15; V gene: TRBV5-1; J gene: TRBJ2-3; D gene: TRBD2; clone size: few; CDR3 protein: CASSFSLAGADTQYF; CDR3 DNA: TGCGCCAGCAGCTTTAGCCTAGCGGGAGCGGATACGCAGTATTTT
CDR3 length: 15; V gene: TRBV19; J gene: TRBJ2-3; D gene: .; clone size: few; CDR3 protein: CASSTGNPSTDTQYF; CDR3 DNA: TGTGCCAGTAGTACAGGGAATCCTAGCACAGATACGCAGTATTTT
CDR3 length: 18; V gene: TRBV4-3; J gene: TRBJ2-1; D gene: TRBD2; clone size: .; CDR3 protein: CASSPRPAGGHSYNEQFF; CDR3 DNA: TGCGCCAGCAGTCCTCGTCCAGCGGGAGGTCACTCCTACAATGAGCAGTTCTTC
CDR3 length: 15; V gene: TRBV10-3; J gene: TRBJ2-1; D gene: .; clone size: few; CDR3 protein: CAISGTVISYNEQFF; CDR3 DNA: TGTGCCATCAGTGGGACAGTGATCTCCTACAATGAGCAGTTCTTC
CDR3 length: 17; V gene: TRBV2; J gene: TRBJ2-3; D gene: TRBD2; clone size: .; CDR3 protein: CASSEFPTSASTDTQYF; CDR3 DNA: TGTGCCAGCAGTGAATTTCCGACTAGCGCTAGCACAGATACGCAGTATTTT
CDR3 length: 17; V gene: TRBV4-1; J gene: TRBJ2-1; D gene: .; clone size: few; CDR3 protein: CASSQVDGSPYYNEQFF; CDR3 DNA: TGCGCCAGCAGCCAAGTGGACGGGAGTCCCTACTACAATGAGCAGTTCTTC
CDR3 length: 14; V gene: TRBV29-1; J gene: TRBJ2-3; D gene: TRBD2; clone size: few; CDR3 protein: CSVKLAGYTDTQYF; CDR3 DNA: TGCAGCGTCAAACTAGCGGGCTACACAGATACGCAGTATTTT
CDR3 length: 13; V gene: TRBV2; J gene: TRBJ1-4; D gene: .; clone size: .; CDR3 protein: CASSGTRGEKLFF; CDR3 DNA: TGTGCCAGCAGCGGGACTCGAGGTGAAAAACTGTTTTTT
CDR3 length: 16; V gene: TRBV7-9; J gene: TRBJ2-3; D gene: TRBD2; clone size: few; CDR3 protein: CASSRTGLAGTDTQYF; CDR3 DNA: TGTGCCAGCAGCCGTACCGGACTAGCGGGCACAGATACGCAGTATTTT
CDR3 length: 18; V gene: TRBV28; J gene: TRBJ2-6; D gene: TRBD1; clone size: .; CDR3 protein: CASSLGQGAGVGANVLTF; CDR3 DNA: TGTGCCAGCAGTCTTGGACAGGGGGCGGGGGTTGGGGCCAACGTCCTGACTTTC
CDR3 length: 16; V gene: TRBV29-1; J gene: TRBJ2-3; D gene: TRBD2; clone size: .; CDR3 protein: CSVVGLAESSTDTQYF; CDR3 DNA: TGCAGCGTTGTAGGGCTAGCGGAATCTAGCACAGATACGCAGTATTTT
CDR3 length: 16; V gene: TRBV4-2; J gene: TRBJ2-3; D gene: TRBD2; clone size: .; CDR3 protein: CASSRGRERSTDTQYF; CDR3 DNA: TGTGCCAGCAGCCGGGGGAGGGAGCGGAGCACAGATACGCAGTATTTT
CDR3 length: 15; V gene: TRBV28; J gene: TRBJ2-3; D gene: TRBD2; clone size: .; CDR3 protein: CASSTGTSGKYTQYF; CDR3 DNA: TGTGCCAGCAGTACAGGGACTAGCGGGAAGTATACGCAGTATTTT
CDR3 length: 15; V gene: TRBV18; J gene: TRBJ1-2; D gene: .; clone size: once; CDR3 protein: CASSPLEPPLDGYTF; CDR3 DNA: TGTGCCAGCTCACCCCTAGAGCCTCCGCTCGATGGCTACACCTTC
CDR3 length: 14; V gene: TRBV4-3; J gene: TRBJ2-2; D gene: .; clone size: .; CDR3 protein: CASSLIHGSGELFF; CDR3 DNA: TGCGCCAGCAGCCTCATCCACGGGTCCGGGGAGCTGTTTTTT
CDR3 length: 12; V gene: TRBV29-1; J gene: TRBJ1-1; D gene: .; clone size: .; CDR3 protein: CSASRGDTEAFF; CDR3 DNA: TGCAGCGCGTCTCGGGGGGACACTGAAGCTTTCTTT
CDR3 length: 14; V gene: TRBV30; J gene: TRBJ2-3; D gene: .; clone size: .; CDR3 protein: CAWSTSSQGDTQYF; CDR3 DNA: TGTGCCTGGAGTACAAGCTCCCAGGGGGATACGCAGTATTTT
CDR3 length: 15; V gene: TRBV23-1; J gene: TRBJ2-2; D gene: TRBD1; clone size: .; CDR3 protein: CASHRQGAETGELFF; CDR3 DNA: TGCGCCAGCCACCGACAGGGGGCGGAGACCGGGGAGCTGTTTTTT